Listed here are 24 T cell receptor beta chains from one sample, sequenced in a study of shared clonotypes between healthy human individuals. Sequencing was performed with immunoSEQ multiplex PCR; in TCRdb, only in-frame clones are kept and a portion is missing. The sample contains approximately 2.5 million clones, more than 80% of which appear only once. Sequencing was performed on naive CD4+ T cells sorted from blood. Subset given: CD45RA+ positively selected. The receptor source for this set is a man aged 18 to 30 in good health.

The rearrangement uses TRBV28 and TRBJ2-3; tentatively, D is TRBD2 (5 bases). Germline CDR1 reads MDHEN; CDR2 reads SYDVKM. V was pared by 2 bases and J by 0 bases, with 6 bases between. The CDR3 is 14 amino acids. CDR3 bases: TGTGCCAGCAGTTTACTAGCTAGCACAGATACGCAGTATTTT. Its protein is CASSLLASTDTQYF.

V and J are TRBV18 and TRBJ2-7; D is unresolved. V was clipped by 1 base and J by 7 bases, with 11 bases between them. Germline-derived CDR1 and CDR2 are KGHSH and LQKENI. There are 13 residues in the CDR3. This CDR3 is CASSPHYASEQYF. CDR3 nucleotides: TGTGCCAGCTCACCACATTACGCTTCGGAGCAGTACTTC.

The chain combines TRBV28 with TRBJ1-2; 7 bases fit TRBD1. CDR1 MDHEN and CDR2 SYDVKM come from the germline V gene. The CDR3 is made up of 15 amino acids. Trimming took 5 bases from V and 0 from J; bases not matched to a gene: 6. The CDR3 reads CASSVGDRSNYGYTF. As DNA, the CDR3 is TGTGCCAGCAGTGTCGGGGACAGATCTAACTATGGCTACACCTTC.

The rearrangement links TRBV7-2 to TRBJ1-1; possibly TRBD1 for D (5 bases). Deletions cut 2 bases from V and 5 bases from J, with 15 bases between. Germline V gives CDR1 SGHTA, CDR2 FQGNSA. This CDR3 has 15 residues. CDR3 DNA sequence: TGTGCCAGCAGCTTAAATGGTGGGGGAAAGACTGAAGCTTTCTTT. This codes for CASSLNGGGKTEAFF.

This clone was observed a single time. At one end, the junction sequence differs from germline, possibly due to a read error. This same CDR3 is encoded by further DNA sequences in the sample. The chain uses TRBV20-1 and TRBJ1-1, with TRBD1 as a possible D gene (6 bases). The CDR3 spans 10 residues. The germline V gene encodes CDR1 DFQATT and CDR2 SNEGSKA (reference sequence). This CDR3 is CSARDTEAFF. CDR3 bases: TGCAGTGCTCGGGACACCGAAGCTTTCTTT.

The chain carries TRBV6-1 and TRBJ1-4; D call uncertain. V shed 7 bases and J shed 4 bases, with 10 bases lying between them. Germline CDR1 and CDR2: MNHNS and SASEGT. The CDR3 contains 13 residues. CDR3 in DNA: TGTGCCAGCATCCAATCCGTTAATGAAAAACTGTTTTTT. It encodes CASIQSVNEKLFF.

The CDR3 sequence is CASSFSGLRAKNIQYF. CDR3 in DNA: TGCGCCAGCAGCTTTTCCGGGCTGAGAGCCAAAAACATTCAGTACTTC. V and J are TRBV5-1 and TRBJ2-4; D is unclear. The V gene's germline CDR1 is SGHRS and CDR2 YFSETQ. V was cut by 2 bases and J by 0 bases, with 12 bases left in between. The length of the CDR3 is 16 residues.

The chain employs TRBV15 and TRBJ2-1, with a weak D call TRBD2 (6 bases). From germline, CDR1 is LNHNV and CDR2 YYDKDF (reference sequence). Trimming removed 1 base at V and 11 bases at J, with 9 bases between. This CDR3 spans 12 amino acids. The CDR3 reads CATSRVGGKQFF. CDR3 sequence (DNA): TGTGCCACCAGCAGAGTTGGGGGGAAGCAGTTCTTC.

V and J are TRBV14 and TRBJ1-3; D gene ambiguous. Germline loops: CDR1 SGHDN, CDR2 FVKESK. The length of the CDR3 is 15 residues. V was cut by 5 bases and J by 5 bases, with 16 bases left in between. CDR3 sequence: CASSSSSEFRNTIYF. Here the CDR3 DNA reads TGTGCCAGCAGCTCAAGTTCGGAATTTAGAAACACCATATATTTT.

The chain has TRBV21-1 and TRBJ2-1; the table's D call, TRBD1, was not checked against the DNA. TRBV21-1 is described as a pseudogene. The CDR3 spans 16 residues. The chain's CDR3 is CASSKRNRGSHNEQFF. The CDR3 nucleotides read TGTGCCAGCAGCAAAAGGAACAGGGGATCCCACAATGAGCAGTTCTTC.

V usage is TRBV5-1 and J usage is TRBJ2-5, with 12 nucleotides matching TRBD1. Germline assignment: CDR1 SGHRS and CDR2 YFSETQ. The CDR3 totals 17 residues. The junction had 14 bases not matched to a gene; V was cut back by 5 bases and J by 6 bases. CDR3 loop: CASSRAAGTGGGKTQYF. CDR3 in DNA: TGCGCCAGCAGTCGAGCAGCCGGGACAGGGGGCGGGAAGACCCAGTACTTC.

As DNA, the CDR3 is TGTGCCAGCAGTACGCCCGCTCTTCAGGGGGCAGGAAACACTGAAGCTTTCTTT. Amino acid sequence: CASSTPALQGAGNTEAFF. The chain is built from TRBV28 and TRBJ1-1, with 8 positions matching TRBD1. The trim removed 5 bases at V and 2 bases at J, leaving 16 bases unmatched. The CDR3 length is 18 residues. Looked up from germline, CDR1 is MDHEN and CDR2 is SYDVKM.

In regard to this clone: At one boundary the junction diverges from the germline segment, which might be a read error. CDR3 protein: CASNNLGQGEVF. The CDR3 DNA reads TGTGCCAGCAACAACCTCGGGCAGGGGGAAGTCTTC. The rearrangement links TRBV7-9 to TRBJ2-1, with TRBD1 identical over 7 bases. This CDR3 comprises 12 residues. From germline, CDR1 is SEHNR and CDR2 FQNEAQ (reference sequence). Full variable domain (missing parts from reference TRBV7-9 and TRBJ2-1): DTGVSQNPRHKITKRGQNVTFRCDPISEHNRLYWYRQTLGQGPEFLTYFQNEAQLEKSRLLSDRFSAERPKGSFSTLEIQRTEQGDSAMYLCASNNLGQGEVFGPGTRLTVL.

This clone was detected once. The J gene is TRBJ2-3, the V gene TRBV5-1; 10 bases are a match to TRBD2. The germline CDR1 and CDR2 sequences are SGHRS and YFSETQ. The length of the CDR3 is 16 residues. The junction had 7 bases not matched to a gene; V was cut back by 1 base and J by 5 bases. The CDR3 coding sequence is TGCGCCAGCAGCTTGATGCTAGCGGGAGTAGGAGATACGCAGTATTTT. Translating it yields CASSLMLAGVGDTQYF.

As regards this clone: The same CDR3 arises from other DNA sequences in this sample as well. The chain links TRBV18 to TRBJ2-5; perhaps D is TRBD1 or TRBD2 (5 bases each). CDR1 is KGHSH, CDR2 LQKENI, per germline. V lost 3 bases and J 5 bases, leaving 10 bases between the germline ends. CDR3 length: 13 residues. Here the CDR3 DNA reads TGTGCCAGCTCACCGGGGGTTAAGGAGACCCAGTACTTC. The encoded protein is CASSPGVKETQYF.

The table lists this clone with a count of one. This sequence joins TRBV4-1 and TRBJ1-3, with a weak D call TRBD1 (5 bases). This CDR3 is 15 amino acids long. The V end lost 2 bases, the J end lost 6 bases, and 14 bases lay between the germline ends. Germline V gene lookup returns CDR1 MGHRA and CDR2 YSYEKL. The CDR3 nucleotides are TGCGCCAGCAGCCAACCCAGGGAAAAGGCAAACACCATATATTTT. It codes for CASSQPREKANTIYF.

The chain joins TRBV9 to TRBJ1-1; D gene uncertain. There are 13 residues in the CDR3. CDR1 SGDLS and CDR2 YYNGEE come from the germline V gene. The CDR3 here is CAKRVATNTEAFF. Here the CDR3 DNA reads TGTGCAAAGAGGGTTGCTACCAACACTGAAGCTTTCTTT.

The CDR3, as DNA: TGCGCCAGCAGCCCTTACCAGTTTACCTCTGGAAACACCATATATTTT. It yields the protein CASSPYQFTSGNTIYF. The V and J genes are TRBV5-1 and TRBJ1-3; D gene uncertain. The CDR3 has 16 residues. V lost 4 bases to trimming and J lost 0 bases, with 14 bases between them. Germline CDR1 and CDR2: SGHRS and YFSETQ.

The chain combines TRBV7-6 with TRBJ2-5, with D possibly matching TRBD2 (5 bases). The CDR3 has 16 amino acids. Germline V lookup: CDR1 SGHVS, CDR2 FNYEAQ. V dropped 5 bases and J dropped 5 bases, with 21 bases sitting between them. CDR3 sequence reads: CASSVVSSGVGETQYF. The CDR3 DNA reads as TGTGCCAGCAGCGTAGTTTCAAGCGGTGTGGGGGAGACCCAGTACTTC.

This chain uses TRBV6-1 with TRBJ1-5, with D possibly matching TRBD1 (5 bases). Germline V CDR1 and CDR2: MNHNS, SASEGT. The CDR3 has 15 residues. V was clipped by 4 bases and J by 7 bases, with 17 bases between them. The CDR3 bases are TGTGCCAGCAGTGCGGGACGAGGACGGGGGCAGCCCCAGCATTTT. This encodes CASSAGRGRGQPQHF.

The V call is TRBV27, the J call TRBJ2-1, with 15 bases lining up with TRBD2. V lost 6 bases to trimming and J lost 8 bases; unmatched junction nucleotides: 17. The germline V gene encodes CDR1 MNHEY and CDR2 SMNVEV (reference sequence). The CDR3 spans 19 residues. CDR3 DNA sequence: TGTGCCAGCAGAGCACCTGGACTAGCGGGAGGGCCTCGGGTGGATGAGCAGTTCTTC. Protein product: CASRAPGLAGGPRVDEQFF.

The chain is built from TRBV4-2 and TRBJ2-1; D gene uncertain. This CDR3 contains 17 residues. Looked up from germline, CDR1 is LGHNA and CDR2 is YNFKEQ. V lost 1 base, J lost 3 bases, and 16 bases lay in between. The CDR3 here is CASSQGRLAELYNEQFF. The CDR3 bases are TGTGCCAGCAGCCAAGGACGGCTGGCTGAGCTCTACAATGAGCAGTTCTTC.

The J gene is TRBJ1-4, the V gene TRBV27; D is possibly TRBD1 (6 bases). CDR3 length: 13 residues. V shed 6 bases and J shed 6 bases, with 11 bases lying between them. The V gene's germline CDR1 is MNHEY and CDR2 SMNVEV (reference sequence). The CDR3 reads CASRQGLYEKLFF. The CDR3 region has the DNA TGTGCCAGCAGACAGGGACTTTATGAAAAACTGTTTTTT. Filled out from reference TRBV27 and TRBJ1-4, the complete variable domain reads EAQVTQNPRYLITVTGKKLTVTCSQNMNHEYMSWYRQDPGLGLRQIYYSMNVEVTDKGDVPEGYKVSRKEKRNFPLILESPSPNQTSLYFCASRQGLYEKLFFGSGTQLSVL.

The gene calls are TRBV19 and TRBJ2-7; D possibly corresponds to TRBD2 (6 bases). Germline loops: CDR1 LNHDA, CDR2 SQIVND (reference sequence). V was clipped by 5 bases and J by 1 base, with 15 bases between them. The CDR3 is made up of 15 amino acids. CDR3 region: CASSGGRDESYEQYF. CDR3 coding DNA: TGTGCCAGTAGTGGTGGGCGGGATGAGTCCTACGAGCAGTACTTC.